The 25 T cell receptor beta chains below were found in one sample sequenced in a study of blood T cell repertoires in COVID-19. Here immunoSEQ multiplex PCR was the method, and the copy in TCRdb shows in-frame clones only, minus some. The sample lists around 270,000 clones, approximately 84% occurring once. Sequencing input: peripheral blood. Receptors were obtained from a person aged 70 to 80 with COVID-19, enrolled during active disease.

V usage is TRBV7-2 and J usage is TRBJ2-3; D unresolved. The CDR3 is 12 amino acids. Germline V CDR1 and CDR2: SGHTA, FQGNSA. With 4 bases removed from V and 5 bases from J, the gap between germline ends came to 7 bases. The CDR3: CASSSSGDTQYF. Written as DNA, the CDR3 is TGTGCCAGCAGCTCTTCGGGAGATACGCAGTATTTT.

The chain links TRBV11-3 to TRBJ2-6, with D perhaps matching TRBD2 (6 bases). Trimming cost V 0 bases and J 4 bases, with 13 bases left between them. Germline-derived CDR1 and CDR2 are SGHNT and YENEEA. This CDR3 region has 17 residues. In DNA form, the CDR3 reads TGTGCCAGCAGCTTAGATCTCGGGGGAGCAGGGGCCAACGTCCTGACTTTC. This gives the protein CASSLDLGGAGANVLTF.

Note on this clone: In the same sample, other DNA sequences code for this CDR3. The chain recombines TRBV3-1 (or the pseudogene TRBV3-2) with TRBJ2-5; D not resolved. This CDR3 comprises 12 residues. V gave up 1 base and J gave up 5 bases, with 5 bases separating them. Germline CDR1 reads LGHDT; CDR2 reads YNNKEL (reference sequence). The CDR3 region has the DNA TGTGCCAGCAGCCAAGCGGAGGAGACCCAGTACTTC. Its translation is CASSQAEETQYF.

The chain links TRBV28 to TRBJ2-7; 9 bases agree with TRBD2. The CDR3 contains 14 residues. CDR1 and CDR2 from the germline V gene are MDHEN and SYDVKM. The junction had 4 bases not matched to a gene; V was cut back by 5 bases and J by 2 bases. The CDR3 spells CASSPWTSAYEQYF. CDR3 DNA: TGTGCCAGCAGTCCTTGGACTAGCGCCTACGAGCAGTACTTC.

This rearrangement joins TRBV6-5 to TRBJ2-1; 12 bases are shared with TRBD2. The CDR3 runs 14 residues. Looked up from germline, CDR1 is MNHEY and CDR2 is SVGAGI. Trimming took 4 bases from V and 6 from J; bases not matched to a gene: 1. The CDR3, as DNA: TGTGCCAGCAGTTCTAGCGGGAGGGCCAATGAGCAGTTCTTC. It specifies CASSSSGRANEQFF.

V usage is TRBV7-9 and J usage is TRBJ1-2; D might be TRBD1 (5 bases). Germline lookup yields CDR1 SEHNR and CDR2 FQNEAQ (reference sequence). The CDR3 runs 16 residues. V lost 3 bases and J lost 7, with 21 bases in between. The chain's CDR3 is CASSLGSGGGATGYTF. The CDR3 DNA reads TGTGCCAGCAGCTTGGGTTCGGGAGGAGGGGCTACTGGCTACACCTTC.

The chain carries TRBV6-4 and TRBJ2-5; 8 positions agree with TRBD1. This CDR3 contains 14 residues. The germline CDR1 and CDR2 sequences are MRHNA and SNTAGT. The ends lost 7 bases at V and 2 bases at J; junction bases unmatched: 6. CDR3: CASNRGDIQETQYF. The CDR3 region has the DNA TGTGCCAGCAACAGGGGGGATATACAAGAGACCCAGTACTTC.

The chain has TRBV30 and TRBJ2-3; tentatively, D is TRBD2 (5 bases). Germline lookup yields CDR1 GTSNPN and CDR2 SVGIG (reference sequence). CDR3 size: 18 residues. Deletions cut 3 bases from V and 2 bases from J, with 24 bases between. The DNA of the CDR3 is TGTGCCTGGAGATCCCGAATATTGAGCGGACCTGCCACAGATACGCAGTATTTT. Its translation is CAWRSRILSGPATDTQYF. The full variable domain, its missing parts supplied by reference TRBV30 and TRBJ2-3, is SQTIHQWPATLVQPVGSPLSLECTVEGTSNPNLYWYRQAAGRGLQLLFYSVGIGQISSEVPQNLSASRPQDRQFILSSKKLLLSDSGFYLCAWRSRILSGPATDTQYFGPGTRLTVL.

The chain uses TRBV3-1 (or the pseudogene TRBV3-2) and TRBJ1-2; D call uncertain. CDR3 length equals 15 residues. Looked up from germline, CDR1 is LGHDT and CDR2 is YNNKEL (reference sequence). With 1 base removed from V and 5 bases from J, the gap between germline ends came to 14 bases. The CDR3 DNA sequence: TGTGCCAGCAGCCAAGCACCGACAAGGGAGTATGGCTACACCTTC. Its protein is CASSQAPTREYGYTF.

The J gene is TRBJ2-7, the V gene TRBV7-9; D is perhaps TRBD1 (6 bases). Trimming took 1 base from V and 6 from J, leaving 13 bases between them. This CDR3 comprises 14 residues. In germline, CDR1 is SEHNR, CDR2 FQNEAQ (reference sequence). The chain's CDR3 is CASSLVTPGAEQYF. CDR3 DNA: TGTGCCAGCAGCTTAGTCACCCCAGGGGCCGAGCAGTACTTC.

The rearrangement uses TRBV5-6 and TRBJ2-1; 11 bases agree with TRBD2. V shed 4 bases, J shed 2 bases, and the junction held 5 bases outside the gene matches. This CDR3 contains 16 residues. Germline CDR1 and CDR2: SGHDT and YYEEEE. The CDR3 nucleotides are TGTGCCAGCAGCCTTAGCGGGGGGGCCCCCTACAATGAGCAGTTCTTC. Protein: CASSLSGGAPYNEQFF.

V usage is TRBV6-5 and J usage is TRBJ1-6; TRBD1 agrees at 9 bases. CDR3 length equals 14 residues. Losses at the gene ends were 5 bases for V and 9 bases for J; bases not matched to a gene: 5. The germline V gene encodes CDR1 MNHEY and CDR2 SVGAGI. This CDR3 is CASSTGGQGSPLHF. The CDR3 DNA sequence: TGTGCCAGCAGTACAGGGGGCCAAGGTTCACCCCTCCACTTT.

This chain links TRBV19 with TRBJ1-1, with 7 positions matching TRBD1. This CDR3 comprises 15 residues. V lost 3 bases, J lost 4 bases, and 8 bases stayed unmatched. Germline CDR1 LNHDA, CDR2 SQIVND (reference sequence). The CDR3 region is CASSITPGQPTEAFF. The CDR3 DNA reads as TGTGCCAGTAGTATTACTCCGGGACAGCCCACTGAAGCTTTCTTT.

About this clone: This sample includes further DNA sequences coding for the same CDR3. The chain combines TRBV9 with TRBJ1-5; 7 positions agree with TRBD1. CDR1 is SGDLS, CDR2 YYNGEE, per germline. V lost 3 bases, J lost 1 base, and 1 base stayed unmatched. There are 14 residues in the CDR3. The CDR3 DNA sequence: TGTGCCAGCAGCGGAGGGGGCAGCAATCAGCCCCAGCATTTT. Its translation is CASSGGGSNQPQHF.

CDR3 DNA: TGTGCCAGCAGTCACGGATGGGACAGCCAATACTTC. Translating it yields CASSHGWDSQYF. This chain uses TRBV6-2 or TRBV6-3 with TRBJ2-7, with TRBD1 matching over 7 bases. Per the germline V gene, CDR1 is MNHEY and CDR2 is SVGEGT. This CDR3 spans 12 amino acids. V dropped 5 bases and J dropped 13; count of bases not matched to a gene: 11.

V is TRBV19 and J is TRBJ2-2; D possibly corresponds to TRBD2 (6 bases). Germline V CDR1 and CDR2: LNHDA, SQIVND (reference sequence). The CDR3 has 14 residues. V lost 5 bases and J 6 bases, leaving 13 bases between the germline ends. The CDR3 sequence is CASSRGVGAGELFF. The CDR3 nucleotides are TGTGCCAGTAGTCGCGGGGTTGGCGCCGGGGAGCTGTTTTTT.

This clone was seen once. The chain couples TRBV7-9 to TRBJ2-5; D is unclear. Germline V CDR1 and CDR2: SEHNR, FQNEAQ (reference sequence). This CDR3 has 11 amino acids. Trimming cost V 5 bases and J 4 bases, with 5 bases left between them. In nucleotides, the CDR3 is TGTGCCAGCAGCCCGGGAGAGACCCAGTACTTC. This gives the protein CASSPGETQYF.

The count of this clone is one. V and J are TRBV7-6 and TRBJ1-5, with no clear D. Germline CDR1 reads SGHVS; CDR2 reads FNYEAQ. This CDR3 is 15 amino acids long. With 4 bases removed from V and 0 bases from J, the gap between germline ends came to 10 bases. CDR3 sequence: CASSSGQDSNQPQHF. The CDR3 DNA is TGTGCCAGCAGCTCTGGGCAGGATAGCAATCAGCCCCAGCATTTT.

In DNA, the CDR3 is TGCGCCAGCAGCCGGAGGACTAGCGGGACCTACGAGCAGTACTTC. This codes for CASSRRTSGTYEQYF. V is TRBV5-1 and J is TRBJ2-7; 12 nucleotides align to TRBD2. Germline CDR1 reads SGHRS; CDR2 reads YFSETQ. The CDR3 has 15 amino acids. J lost 2 bases, V lost 4 bases, and 4 bases had no gene match.

This chain uses TRBV27 with TRBJ2-5, with D tentatively TRBD2 (7 bases). CDR3 length equals 15 residues. Trimming left V 6 bases short and J 6 bases short, with 20 bases between. CDR1 is MNHEY, CDR2 SMNVEV, per germline (reference sequence). The CDR3 here is CASRGGGQSVKTQYF. CDR3 DNA sequence: TGTGCCAGCAGAGGGGGGGGCCAAAGTGTGAAGACCCAGTACTTC.

The chain has TRBV6-6 and TRBJ1-5; 7 bases fit TRBD1. The germline gives CDR1 MNHNY, CDR2 SVGAGI (reference sequence). This CDR3 contains 16 residues. V trimming: 0 bases; J trimming: 3 bases; junction bases outside the gene matches: 5. CDR3 residues: CASSYSSTGANQPQHF. The CDR3 DNA sequence: TGTGCCAGCAGTTACTCGTCCACAGGGGCCAATCAGCCCCAGCATTTT.

This chain joins TRBV6-4 and TRBJ2-5, with TRBD2 as a possible D gene (6 bases). With 2 bases removed from V and 5 bases from J, the gap between germline ends came to 27 bases. Germline V CDR1 and CDR2: MRHNA, SNTAGT. The CDR3 totals 19 residues. This chain's CDR3 is CASSDPQGGAGSVGETQYF. CDR3 DNA: TGTGCCAGCAGTGACCCCCAGGGAGGAGCAGGGAGCGTGGGGGAGACCCAGTACTTC.

This chain links TRBV11-2 with TRBJ2-7, with D possibly TRBD2 on 6 matching bases. Germline CDR1 and CDR2: SGHAT and FQNNGV. The CDR3 has 17 amino acids. The germline V and J ends were trimmed by 3 bases and 0 bases, with 18 bases remaining between them. CDR3 sequence reads: CASSLEGTVHDSYEQYF. The CDR3 nucleotides are TGTGCCAGCAGCTTGGAGGGGACCGTACATGACTCCTACGAGCAGTACTTC.

This clone was observed a single time. The gene calls are TRBV18 and TRBJ1-1, with TRBD1 as a possible D gene (6 bases). CDR1 and CDR2 from the germline V gene are KGHSH and LQKENI. CDR3 length: 14 amino acids. The V and J ends lost 6 bases and 0 bases respectively, with 11 bases between them. CDR3 bases: TGTGCCAGCTCTCGCCAGGGGATGAACACTGAAGCTTTCTTT. Translation gives CASSRQGMNTEAFF.

There are a few counts of this clone. V is TRBV30 and J is TRBJ2-1, with TRBD2 matching over 11 bases. This CDR3 is 16 amino acids long. With V trimmed by 0 bases and J by 8 bases, 9 bases remained unmatched. CDR1 is GTSNPN and CDR2 is SVGIG in the germline V gene (reference sequence). The CDR3 is CAWSVLAGVGSDEQFF. Written as DNA, the CDR3 is TGTGCCTGGAGTGTACTAGCGGGAGTGGGTTCCGATGAGCAGTTCTTC.